This T cell receptor beta chain was documented in a study of shared clonotypes between healthy human individuals. CDR1 is SGDLS and CDR2 is YYNGEE in the germline V gene. The CDR3 is 16 amino acids. The ends were cut back, 2 bases at V and 1 base at J, with 15 bases in the middle. Donors had no recently reported acute infections or vaccinations and were HIV-negative. The authors split each subset's genomic DNA evenly across several immunoSEQ plates. Produced via immunoSEQ multiplex PCR; TCRdb's table is partial and in-frame only. The table shows about 2.4 million clones, with under 95% occurring only once. Details on this clone: Antigen: not known.

The study, taken as a whole, reports: Tissue TCR repertoires likely differ from these blood-only repertoires. It was the non-shared clonotypes that had lower generation probabilities than clonotypes shared by all four donors.

The J gene is TRBJ1-1, the V gene TRBV9; D call uncertain. The source material was naive CD4+ T cells from PBMCs. Stated subset: CD45RA+ positively selected. The clonotype was recovered from a man aged 18-30 years in good health. Some clones in this sample may be carry-over from other donors' samples. The CDR3 spells CASSVLDFTSNTEAFF. CDR3 DNA: TGTGCCAGCAGCGTCTTAGATTTTACATCGAACACTGAAGCTTTCTTT.